Following are 6 T cell receptor beta chains from one sample sequenced in a study of shared clonotypes between healthy human individuals. Measured with immunoSEQ multiplex PCR; TCRdb has only the in-frame clones, and not every one. The sample has about 1 million clones, 65% to 80% seen once. Source material: memory CD4+ T cells sorted from blood. Subset indicated: CD45RA-negative fraction. The receptors were gathered from a man between 18 and 35 years old in good health.

This clone was observed a few times. V gene TRBV30 combines with J gene TRBJ2-7, with 9 positions matching TRBD2. The junction had 4 bases not matched to a gene; V was cut back by 4 bases and J by 3 bases. The CDR3 runs to 13 residues. CDR1 is GTSNPN and CDR2 is SVGIG in the germline V gene (reference sequence). For the CDR3, the DNA is TGTGCCTGGACTAGCGGGATTATCTACGAGCAGTACTTC. This translates into CAWTSGIIYEQYF.

The V and J genes are TRBV30 and TRBJ1-1; tentative D call: TRBD1 (5 bases). The CDR3 consists of 12 residues. The V gene's germline CDR1 is GTSNPN and CDR2 SVGIG (reference sequence). The CDR3 bases are TGTGCGATCGGGACGAGGAACACTGAAGCTTTCTTT. Residues: CAIGTRNTEAFF. Complete variable domain (other parts from reference TRBV30 and TRBJ1-1): SQTIHQWPATLVQPVGSPLSLECTVEGTSNPNLYWYRQAAGRGLQLLFYSVGIGQISSEVPQNLSASRPQDRQFILSSKKLLLSDSGFYLCAIGTRNTEAFFGQGTRLTVV.

The rearrangement uses TRBV6-5 and TRBJ2-2; D is uncertain. Germline CDR1 and CDR2: MNHEY and SVGAGI. The V and J ends lost 7 bases and 6 bases respectively, with 3 bases between them. The CDR3 consists of 10 residues. This chain's CDR3 is CASTAGELFF. CDR3 DNA: TGTGCCAGCACGGCCGGGGAGCTGTTTTTT.

The chain carries TRBV9 and TRBJ2-5; TRBD2 matches at 7 bases. CDR1 and CDR2 (germline): SGDLS, YYNGEE. The CDR3 is 12 residues long. Trimming removed 7 bases from V and 4 bases from J; junction bases left unmatched: 4. The CDR3 reads CASGGVGETQYF. CDR3 DNA sequence: TGTGCCAGCGGGGGGGTCGGAGAGACCCAGTACTTC.

The V and J genes are TRBV6-1 and TRBJ2-1; D call uncertain. Germline V gene sequence: CDR1 MNHNS, CDR2 SASEGT. V was trimmed by 5 bases and J by 7 bases, leaving 9 bases between them. This CDR3 region has 12 residues. CDR3: CASSLSRNEQFF. The CDR3 DNA sequence: TGTGCCAGCAGTCTCTCTAGGAATGAGCAGTTCTTC.

With regard to this clone: The same CDR3 can be traced to other DNA sequences in this sample. The genes are TRBV5-1 and TRBJ1-1; a possible D gene is TRBD1 (6 bases). The germline V and J ends were trimmed by 3 bases and 1 base, with 10 bases remaining between them. The CDR3 runs 14 residues. Germline-derived CDR1 and CDR2 are SGHRS and YFSETQ. CDR3 nucleotide sequence: TGCGCCAGCAGCTCACAGGGTGCGAACACTGAAGCTTTCTTT. This gives the protein CASSSQGANTEAFF.